These 15 T cell receptor beta chains originate from one sample sequenced in a study of molecular identifiers for immune sequencing clone quantification. TCRdb reprocessed the PCR reads via MiXCR and lists one record per CDR3 protein. The sample contains about half a million distinct CDR3 sequences, about 26% of which appear only once. The sample consisted of naive CD8+ T cells from blood, with Jurkat cell RNA spiked in. Indicated subset: FACS-sorted CD8+CD4-CCR7+CD45RA+ naive T cells. These receptor sequences come from a human donor in good health. Some libraries in this study had Jurkat cell RNA spiked in.

There are many counts of this clonotype. In nucleotides, the CDR3 is TGTGCCAGCAGTTTTGTTCCGGGACAGGGGGCACCAGATACGCAGTATTTT. Encoded protein: CASSFVPGQGAPDTQYF. The J gene is TRBJ2-3, the V gene TRBV28; 12 positions agree with TRBD1. With V trimmed by 3 bases and J by 4 bases, 8 bases remained unmatched. The CDR3 runs to 17 residues. Germline CDR1 and CDR2: MDHEN and SYDVKM.

V is TRBV6-6 and J is TRBJ2-7, with D unclear. Germline V gene data show CDR1 as MNHNY and CDR2 as SVGAGI (reference sequence). V lost 2 bases and J lost 0, with 5 bases in between. The CDR3 spans 13 residues. CDR3 sequence (DNA): TGTGCCAGCAGTTACCAAAGCTCCTACGAGCAGTACTTC. Translating it yields CASSYQSSYEQYF.

This clonotype came up many times. This CDR3 reads CASSATDTTYEQYF. The DNA of the CDR3 is TGCGCCAGCAGCGCGACGGACACTACCTACGAGCAGTACTTC. The rearrangement uses TRBV5-1 and TRBJ2-7; tentative D call: TRBD1 (5 bases). The CDR3 contains 14 residues. From germline, CDR1 is SGHRS and CDR2 YFSETQ. V shed 4 bases and J shed 2 bases, with 13 bases lying between them.

Points on this clonotype: With a much larger clone just one base away, this may be a read error. The CDR3 sequence: CAWNRGRQEEVTQYF. The CDR3 DNA reads as TGTGCCTGGAACCGGGGACGGCAGGAGGAAGTGACCCAGTACTTC. The genes are TRBV30 and TRBJ2-5; possibly TRBD1 or TRBD2 for D (5 bases each). Per the germline V gene, CDR1 is GTSNPN and CDR2 is SVGIG (reference sequence). V was cut by 4 bases and J by 7 bases, with 22 bases left in between. There are 15 residues in the CDR3.

As regards this clonotype: A single base separates this from a much larger clone, so it may be a read error. The chain links TRBV4-1 to TRBJ1-1; 11 nucleotides line up with TRBD1. The CDR3 runs to 16 residues. CDR1 and CDR2 from the germline V gene are MGHRA and YSYEKL. The junction had 11 bases not matched to a gene; V was cut back by 4 bases and J by 7 bases. CDR3 region: CASSPAQDRGQFEAFF. Written as DNA, the CDR3 is TGCGCCAGCAGCCCCGCCCAGGACAGGGGGCAGTTTGAAGCTTTCTTT.

This clonotype was observed many times. The chain has TRBV4-1 and TRBJ2-5, with D perhaps TRBD1 or TRBD2 (6 bases each). This CDR3 is built from 14 residues. Germline V gene lookup returns CDR1 MGHRA and CDR2 YSYEKL. Trimming removed 4 bases at V and 7 bases at J, with 16 bases between. Here the CDR3 DNA reads TGCGCCAGCAGCCGCGGGACACCAGAGAGGACCCAGTACTTC. Its protein is CASSRGTPERTQYF.

This clonotype came up a few times. The V and J genes are TRBV19 and TRBJ2-3; D is ambiguous. Germline CDR1 and CDR2: LNHDA and SQIVND (reference sequence). The germline V and J ends were trimmed by 8 bases and 2 bases, with 11 bases remaining between them. This CDR3 region has 13 residues. DNA for the CDR3: TGTGCCAGTCACCCCGAGAACACAGATACGCAGTATTTT. The encoded protein is CASHPENTDTQYF. The whole variable domain, filled in from reference TRBV19 and TRBJ2-3, reads DGGITQSPKYLFRKEGQNVTLSCEQNLNHDAMYWYRQDPGQGLRLIYYSQIVNDFQKGDIAEGYSVSREKKESFPLTVTSAQKNPTAFYLCASHPENTDTQYFGPGTRLTVL.

The chain carries TRBV7-9 and TRBJ1-6; D uncertain. CDR1 is SEHNR and CDR2 is FQNEAQ in the germline V gene (reference sequence). This CDR3 comprises 16 residues. V lost 1 base to trimming and J lost 8 bases, with 15 bases between them. The DNA of the CDR3 is TGTGCCAGCAGCTTAGGGGCAGCCTCCGGGTATTCACCCCTCCACTTT. As protein: CASSLGAASGYSPLHF.

The chain employs TRBV12-3 or TRBV12-4 and TRBJ2-7; 9 bases fit TRBD2. With V trimmed by 3 bases and J by 4 bases, 4 bases remained unmatched. This CDR3 has 14 residues. This chain's CDR3 is CASSFGTSQYEQYF. DNA for the CDR3: TGTGCCAGCAGTTTTGGGACTAGCCAGTACGAGCAGTACTTC.

This clonotype was picked up a small number of times. This chain links TRBV19 with TRBJ1-2; the D is unclear. Deletions cut 3 bases from V and 3 bases from J, with 11 bases between. Germline V CDR1 and CDR2: LNHDA, SQIVND (reference sequence). The CDR3 is 14 residues long. DNA for the CDR3: TGTGCCAGTAGTATGACTGCTACCGACTATGGCTACACCTTC. Protein: CASSMTATDYGYTF.

Regarding this clonotype: This could be a read error, since a much larger clone is one nucleotide away. The J gene is TRBJ2-5, the V gene TRBV7-6, with D tentatively TRBD2 (6 bases). CDR3 length: 15 amino acids. The germline V gene has CDR1 SGHVS and CDR2 FNYEAQ. The CDR3 sequence: CASSSVAVVKESQYF. Here the CDR3 DNA reads TGTGCCAGCAGCTCAGTAGCGGTTGTGAAAGAGAGCCAGTACTTC.

The V and J genes are TRBV7-9 and TRBJ2-2; 11 bases match TRBD1. The CDR3 length is 15 residues. In germline, CDR1 is SEHNR, CDR2 FQNEAQ (reference sequence). J was trimmed by 6 bases and V by 1 base; bases with no gene match: 1. The CDR3 region is CASSLEGQGAGELFF. CDR3 DNA: TGTGCCAGCAGCTTAGAGGGACAGGGGGCCGGGGAGCTGTTTTTT.

This clonotype was counted ten times or more. The CDR3 loop reads CASSPVGGPGANVLTF. In nucleotides, the CDR3 is TGTGCCAGCAGCCCAGTCGGGGGTCCTGGGGCCAACGTCCTGACTTTC. The chain joins TRBV7-9 to TRBJ2-6; tentatively, D is TRBD2 (6 bases). This CDR3 has 16 amino acids. The germline V gene has CDR1 SEHNR and CDR2 FQNEAQ (reference sequence). V lost 5 bases and J 2 bases, leaving 13 bases between the germline ends.

This clonotype was seen a few times. The rearrangement links TRBV6-1 to TRBJ1-2, with unresolved D. This CDR3 is built from 14 residues. Trimming took 3 bases from V and 7 from J, leaving 15 bases between them. The germline V gene has CDR1 MNHNS and CDR2 SASEGT. CDR3 sequence reads: CASSDFMVGAGYTF. DNA of the CDR3: TGTGCCAGCAGTGACTTTATGGTCGGCGCTGGCTACACCTTC.

This clonotype occurred a few times. This chain uses TRBV20-1 with TRBJ2-7; 11 nucleotides line up with TRBD2. V lost 3 bases and J lost 1; bases outside the gene matches: 8. The CDR3 runs 16 residues. CDR1 DFQATT and CDR2 SNEGSKA come from the germline V gene (reference sequence). In nucleotides, the CDR3 is TGCAGTGCTAGTCCTGGACTAGCGGGCCTTTCCTACGAGCAGTACTTC. It translates to CSASPGLAGLSYEQYF.